A single sample gave rise to the 3 T cell receptor beta chains below, sequenced in a study of CD8 T cells in Susac syndrome (dated by TCRdb to about 2019). Libraries came from the immunoSEQ multiplex PCR assay. RNA was extracted using the RNeasy kit, and about 0.45 to 1 microgram was reverse transcribed with random hexamers. TCRdb reprocessing: public reads trimmed at Q25 with fastp, clones called with MiXCR, in-frame beta chains kept. Every CDR3 protein is listed once, alongside the most common genes and DNA of its rows. In this sample the table shows under 200,000 distinct CDR3 sequences, approximately 94% of which occur a single time. Of the sample, around 0.12% falls within the top ten clones. Sequenced: CD4+ T cells from PBMCs. The receptor set was obtained from a human donor with Susac syndrome.

This rearrangement joins TRBV20-1 to TRBJ2-5; D possibly corresponds to TRBD2 (5 bases). CDR3 size: 15 residues. V lost 2 bases, J lost 5 bases, and 18 bases lay in between. Germline CDR1 is DFQATT and CDR2 is SNEGSKA (reference sequence). CDR3 in amino acids: CSARLSATMEETQYF. CDR3 DNA sequence: TGCAGTGCTAGATTAAGCGCGACTATGGAGGAGACCCAGTACTTC.

The CDR3 DNA reads TGTGCCAGCAGCCGGCCAGGAGGTCCGGGGGAGCAGTACTTC. Residues: CASSRPGGPGEQYF. The genes are TRBV5-6 and TRBJ2-7; possibly TRBD2 for D (5 bases). V dropped 4 bases and J dropped 7 bases, with 18 bases sitting between them. The CDR3 is 14 residues long. Germline V lookup: CDR1 SGHDT, CDR2 YYEEEE.

The rearrangement uses TRBV5-4 and TRBJ2-5, with D tentatively TRBD2 (5 bases). The CDR3 contains 14 residues. Germline assignment: CDR1 SGHNT and CDR2 YYREEE (reference sequence). Trimming took 0 bases from V and 2 from J, leaving 8 bases between them. In DNA, the CDR3 is TGTGCCAGCAGCTTGGTCGGGAATCAAGAGACCCAGTACTTC. This translates into CASSLVGNQETQYF.